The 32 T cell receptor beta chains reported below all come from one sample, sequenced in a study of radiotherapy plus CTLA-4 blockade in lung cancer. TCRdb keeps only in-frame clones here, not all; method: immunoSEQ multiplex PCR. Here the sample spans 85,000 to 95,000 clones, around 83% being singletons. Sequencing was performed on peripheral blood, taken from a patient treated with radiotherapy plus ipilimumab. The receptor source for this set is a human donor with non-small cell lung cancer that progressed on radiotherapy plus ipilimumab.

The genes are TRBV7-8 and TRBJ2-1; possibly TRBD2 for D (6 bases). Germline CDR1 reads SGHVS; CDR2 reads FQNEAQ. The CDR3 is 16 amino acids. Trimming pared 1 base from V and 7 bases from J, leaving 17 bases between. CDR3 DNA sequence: TGTGCCAGCAGCTTAGAGGCGGGAAGCTTTGTGAATGAGCAGTTCTTC. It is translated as CASSLEAGSFVNEQFF.

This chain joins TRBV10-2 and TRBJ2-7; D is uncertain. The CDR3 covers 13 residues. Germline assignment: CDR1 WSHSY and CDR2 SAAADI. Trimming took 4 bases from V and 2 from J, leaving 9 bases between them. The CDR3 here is CASSGALTYEQYF. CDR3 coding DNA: TGCGCCAGCAGTGGGGCACTTACCTACGAGCAGTACTTC.

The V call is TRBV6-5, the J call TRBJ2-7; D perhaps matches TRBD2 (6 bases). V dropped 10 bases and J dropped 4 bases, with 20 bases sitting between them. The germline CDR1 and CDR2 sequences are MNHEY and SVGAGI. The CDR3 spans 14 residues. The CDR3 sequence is CATGPGEISYEQYF. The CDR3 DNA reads TGTGCCACCGGACCGGGGGAAATCTCGTACGAGCAGTACTTC.

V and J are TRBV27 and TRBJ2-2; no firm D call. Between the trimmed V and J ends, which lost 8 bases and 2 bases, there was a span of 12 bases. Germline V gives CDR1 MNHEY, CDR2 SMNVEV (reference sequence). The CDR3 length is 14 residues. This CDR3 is CASQGQLNTGELFF. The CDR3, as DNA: TGTGCCAGCCAAGGGCAGCTTAACACCGGGGAGCTGTTTTTT.

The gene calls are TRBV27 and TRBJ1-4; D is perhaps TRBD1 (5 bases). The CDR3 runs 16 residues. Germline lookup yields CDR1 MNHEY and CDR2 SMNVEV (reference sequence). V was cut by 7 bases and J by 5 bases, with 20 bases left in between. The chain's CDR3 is CASKTVKWDLNEKLFF. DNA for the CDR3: TGTGCCAGCAAAACGGTGAAGTGGGACCTGAATGAAAAACTGTTTTTT.

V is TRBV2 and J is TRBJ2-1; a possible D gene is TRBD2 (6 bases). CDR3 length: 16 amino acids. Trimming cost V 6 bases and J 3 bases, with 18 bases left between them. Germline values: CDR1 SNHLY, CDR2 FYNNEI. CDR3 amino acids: CASSVIGLSIYNEQFF. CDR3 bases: TGTGCCAGCAGCGTTATTGGACTATCGATCTACAATGAGCAGTTCTTC.

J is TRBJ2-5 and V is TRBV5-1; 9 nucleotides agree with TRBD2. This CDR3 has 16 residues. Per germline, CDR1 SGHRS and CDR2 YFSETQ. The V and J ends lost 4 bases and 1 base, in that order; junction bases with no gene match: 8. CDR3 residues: CASSIESGRPQETQYF. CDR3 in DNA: TGCGCCAGCAGCATAGAAAGCGGGAGGCCCCAAGAGACCCAGTACTTC. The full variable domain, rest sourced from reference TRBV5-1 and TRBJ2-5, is KAGVTQTPRYLIKTRGQQVTLSCSPISGHRSVSWYQQTPGQGLQFLFEYFSETQRNKGNFPGRFSGRQFSNSRSEMNVSTLELGDSALYLCASSIESGRPQETQYFGPGTRLLVL.

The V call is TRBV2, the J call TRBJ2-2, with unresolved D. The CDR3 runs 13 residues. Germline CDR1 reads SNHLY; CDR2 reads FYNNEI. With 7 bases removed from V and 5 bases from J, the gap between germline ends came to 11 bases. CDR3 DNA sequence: TGTGCCAGCAACCGAGACCTAACCGGGGAGCTGTTTTTT. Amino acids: CASNRDLTGELFF.

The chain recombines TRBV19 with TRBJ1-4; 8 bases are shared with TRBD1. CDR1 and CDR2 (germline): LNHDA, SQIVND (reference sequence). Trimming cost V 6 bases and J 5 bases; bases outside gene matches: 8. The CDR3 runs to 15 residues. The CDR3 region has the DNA TGTGCCAGTAGCGCCAACCGGGACAGGAATGAAAAACTGTTTTTT. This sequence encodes CASSANRDRNEKLFF.

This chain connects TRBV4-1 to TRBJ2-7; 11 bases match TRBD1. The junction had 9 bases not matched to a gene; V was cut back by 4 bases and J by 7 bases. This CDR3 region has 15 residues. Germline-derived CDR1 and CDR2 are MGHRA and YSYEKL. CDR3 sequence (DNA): TGCGCCAGCAGCCTCGCAGGACAGGGGGCTAAAGAGCAGTACTTC. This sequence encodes CASSLAGQGAKEQYF.

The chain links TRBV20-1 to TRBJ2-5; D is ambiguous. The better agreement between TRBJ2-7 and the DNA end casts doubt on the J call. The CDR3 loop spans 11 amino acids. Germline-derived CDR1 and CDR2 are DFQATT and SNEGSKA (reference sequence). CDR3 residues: CSAPGRYEQYF. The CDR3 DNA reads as TGCAGTGCACCCGGACGGTACGAGCAGTACTTC.

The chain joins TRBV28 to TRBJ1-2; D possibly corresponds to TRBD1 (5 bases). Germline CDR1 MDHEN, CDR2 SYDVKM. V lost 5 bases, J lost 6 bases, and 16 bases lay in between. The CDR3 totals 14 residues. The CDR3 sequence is CASSTRSLGDGYTF. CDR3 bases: TGTGCCAGCAGTACACGGTCGCTAGGGGATGGCTACACCTTC.

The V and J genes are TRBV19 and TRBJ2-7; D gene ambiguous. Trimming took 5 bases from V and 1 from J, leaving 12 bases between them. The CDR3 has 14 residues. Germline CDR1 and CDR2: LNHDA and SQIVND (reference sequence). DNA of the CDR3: TGTGCCAGTAGTCGGGCGGTTACATCCTACGAGCAGTACTTC. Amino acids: CASSRAVTSYEQYF.

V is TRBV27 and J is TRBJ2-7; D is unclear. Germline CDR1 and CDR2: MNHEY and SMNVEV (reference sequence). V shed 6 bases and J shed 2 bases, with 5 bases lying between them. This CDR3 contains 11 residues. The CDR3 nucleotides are TGTGCCAGCAGCTCAGCCTACGAGCAGTACTTC. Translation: CASSSAYEQYF.

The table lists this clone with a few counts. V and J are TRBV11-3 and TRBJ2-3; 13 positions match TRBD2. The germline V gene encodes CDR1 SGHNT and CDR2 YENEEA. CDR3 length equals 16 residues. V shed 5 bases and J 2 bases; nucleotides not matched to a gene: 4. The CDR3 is CASSPTSGRDTDTQYF. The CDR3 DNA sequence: TGTGCCAGCAGCCCCACTAGCGGGAGGGACACAGATACGCAGTATTTT.

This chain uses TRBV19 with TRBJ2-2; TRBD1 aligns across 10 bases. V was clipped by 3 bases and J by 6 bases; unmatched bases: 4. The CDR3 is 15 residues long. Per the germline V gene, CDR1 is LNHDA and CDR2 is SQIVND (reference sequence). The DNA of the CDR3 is TGTGCCAGTAGTATCGACAGGGGGCTGGCCGGGGAGCTGTTTTTT. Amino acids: CASSIDRGLAGELFF. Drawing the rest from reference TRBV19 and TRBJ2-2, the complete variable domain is DGGITQSPKYLFRKEGQNVTLSCEQNLNHDAMYWYRQDPGQGLRLIYYSQIVNDFQKGDIAEGYSVSREKKESFPLTVTSAQKNPTAFYLCASSIDRGLAGELFFGEGSRLTVL.

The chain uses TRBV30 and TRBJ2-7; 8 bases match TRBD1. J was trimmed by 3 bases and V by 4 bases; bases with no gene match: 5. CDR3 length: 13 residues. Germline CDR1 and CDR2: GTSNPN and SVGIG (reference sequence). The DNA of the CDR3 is TGTGCCTGGACAGGACAGGGCCTCTACGAGCAGTACTTC. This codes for CAWTGQGLYEQYF. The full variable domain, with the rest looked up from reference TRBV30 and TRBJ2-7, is SQTIHQWPATLVQPVGSPLSLECTVEGTSNPNLYWYRQAAGRGLQLLFYSVGIGQISSEVPQNLSASRPQDRQFILSSKKLLLSDSGFYLCAWTGQGLYEQYFGPGTRLTVT.

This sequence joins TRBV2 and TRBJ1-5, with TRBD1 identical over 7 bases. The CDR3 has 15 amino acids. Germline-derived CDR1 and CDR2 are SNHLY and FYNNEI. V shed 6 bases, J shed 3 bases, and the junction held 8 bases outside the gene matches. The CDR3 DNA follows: TGTGCCAGCAGGCCGGACAGGAACATCAATCAGCCCCAGCATTTT. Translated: CASRPDRNINQPQHF.

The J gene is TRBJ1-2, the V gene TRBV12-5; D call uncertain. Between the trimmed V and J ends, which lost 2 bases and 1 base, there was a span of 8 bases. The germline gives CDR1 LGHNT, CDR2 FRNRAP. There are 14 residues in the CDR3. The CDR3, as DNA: TGTGCTAGTGGTTTGAACGTGGATAACTATGGCTACACCTTC. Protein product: CASGLNVDNYGYTF.

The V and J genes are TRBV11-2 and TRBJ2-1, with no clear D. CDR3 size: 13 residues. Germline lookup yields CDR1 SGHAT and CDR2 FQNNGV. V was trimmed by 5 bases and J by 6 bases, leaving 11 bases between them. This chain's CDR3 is CASSISLGNEQFF. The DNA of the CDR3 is TGTGCCAGCAGCATTAGCCTTGGCAATGAGCAGTTCTTC.

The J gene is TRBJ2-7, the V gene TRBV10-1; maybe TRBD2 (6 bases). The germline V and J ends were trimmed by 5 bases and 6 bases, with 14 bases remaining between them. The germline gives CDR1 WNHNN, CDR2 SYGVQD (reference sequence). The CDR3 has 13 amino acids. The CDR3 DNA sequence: TGCGCCAGCAGTTCAACCGGGACTTTCGAGCAGTACTTC. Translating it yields CASSSTGTFEQYF.

The DNA of the CDR3 is TGTGCCAGCAGCGCCCTAGCGGGGGGGCCCCAAAATGAGCAGTTCTTC. The encoded protein is CASSALAGGPQNEQFF. This rearrangement joins TRBV9 to TRBJ2-1; 12 positions agree with TRBD2. The CDR3 totals 16 residues. V shed 3 bases, J shed 7 bases, and the junction held 8 bases outside the gene matches. Germline CDR1 and CDR2: SGDLS and YYNGEE.

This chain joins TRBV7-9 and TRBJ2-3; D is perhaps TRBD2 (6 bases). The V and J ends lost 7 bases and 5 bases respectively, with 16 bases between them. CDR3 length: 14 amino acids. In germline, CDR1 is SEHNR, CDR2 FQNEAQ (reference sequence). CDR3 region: CASTLSGPGDTQYF. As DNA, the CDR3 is TGTGCCAGCACCCTTAGCGGCCCCGGAGATACGCAGTATTTT.

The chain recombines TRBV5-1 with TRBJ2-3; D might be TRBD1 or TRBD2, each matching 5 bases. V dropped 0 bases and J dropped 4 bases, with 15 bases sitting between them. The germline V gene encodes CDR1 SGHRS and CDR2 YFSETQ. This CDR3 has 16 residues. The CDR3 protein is CASSLVQPMGADTQYF. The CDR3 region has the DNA TGCGCCAGCAGCTTGGTGCAGCCCATGGGGGCAGATACGCAGTATTTT.

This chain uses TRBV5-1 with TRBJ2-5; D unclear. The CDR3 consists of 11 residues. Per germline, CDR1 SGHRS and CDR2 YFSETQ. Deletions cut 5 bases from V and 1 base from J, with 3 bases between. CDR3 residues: CASRLQETQYF. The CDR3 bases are TGCGCCAGCAGACTCCAAGAGACCCAGTACTTC.

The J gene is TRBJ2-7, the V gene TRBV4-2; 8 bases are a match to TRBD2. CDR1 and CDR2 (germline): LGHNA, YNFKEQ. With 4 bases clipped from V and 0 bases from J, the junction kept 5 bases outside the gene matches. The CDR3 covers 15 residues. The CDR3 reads CASSPLAGSSYEQYF. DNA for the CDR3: TGTGCCAGCAGCCCCTTAGCGGGAAGCTCCTACGAGCAGTACTTC.

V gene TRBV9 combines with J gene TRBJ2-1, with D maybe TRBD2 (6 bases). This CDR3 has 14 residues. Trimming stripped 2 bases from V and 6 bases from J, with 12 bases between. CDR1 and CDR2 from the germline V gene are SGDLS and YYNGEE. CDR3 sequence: CASSVRDSLNEQFF. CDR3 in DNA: TGTGCCAGCAGCGTCCGGGACTCCCTCAATGAGCAGTTCTTC.

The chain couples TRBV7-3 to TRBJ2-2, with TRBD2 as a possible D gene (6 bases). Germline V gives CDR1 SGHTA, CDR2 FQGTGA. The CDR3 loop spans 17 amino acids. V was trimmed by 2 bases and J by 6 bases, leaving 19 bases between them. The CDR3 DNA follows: TGTGCCAGCAGCTTATCCCCCCCTGTGGGGGGAGCCGGGGAGCTGTTTTTT. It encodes CASSLSPPVGGAGELFF.

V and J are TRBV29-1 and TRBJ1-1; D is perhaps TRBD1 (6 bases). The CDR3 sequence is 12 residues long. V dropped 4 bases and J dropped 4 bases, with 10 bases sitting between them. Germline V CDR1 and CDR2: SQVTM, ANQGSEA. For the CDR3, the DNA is TGCAGCGTTGGATACAGGGTCACTGAAGCTTTCTTT. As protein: CSVGYRVTEAFF.

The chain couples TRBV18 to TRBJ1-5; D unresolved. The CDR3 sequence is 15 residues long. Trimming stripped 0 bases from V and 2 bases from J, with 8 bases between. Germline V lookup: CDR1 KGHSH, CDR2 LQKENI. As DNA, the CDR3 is TGTGCCAGCTCACCACCGGGCAGCGGCAATCAGCCCCAGCATTTT. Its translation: CASSPPGSGNQPQHF.

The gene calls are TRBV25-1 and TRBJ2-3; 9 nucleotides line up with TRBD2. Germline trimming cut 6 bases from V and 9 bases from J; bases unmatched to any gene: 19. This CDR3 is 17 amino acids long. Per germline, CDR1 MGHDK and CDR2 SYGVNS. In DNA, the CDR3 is TGTGCCAGCAGCCTCCTACAGGGCGCGGGACTAGCAAGGACGCAGTATTTT. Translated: CASSLLQGAGLARTQYF.

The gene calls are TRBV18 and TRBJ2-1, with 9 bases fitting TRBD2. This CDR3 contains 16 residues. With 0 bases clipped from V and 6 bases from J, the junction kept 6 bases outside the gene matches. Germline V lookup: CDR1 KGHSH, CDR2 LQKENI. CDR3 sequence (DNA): TGTGCCAGCTCACCACCGGTGCTAGCGGGACCCAATGAGCAGTTCTTC. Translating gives CASSPPVLAGPNEQFF.